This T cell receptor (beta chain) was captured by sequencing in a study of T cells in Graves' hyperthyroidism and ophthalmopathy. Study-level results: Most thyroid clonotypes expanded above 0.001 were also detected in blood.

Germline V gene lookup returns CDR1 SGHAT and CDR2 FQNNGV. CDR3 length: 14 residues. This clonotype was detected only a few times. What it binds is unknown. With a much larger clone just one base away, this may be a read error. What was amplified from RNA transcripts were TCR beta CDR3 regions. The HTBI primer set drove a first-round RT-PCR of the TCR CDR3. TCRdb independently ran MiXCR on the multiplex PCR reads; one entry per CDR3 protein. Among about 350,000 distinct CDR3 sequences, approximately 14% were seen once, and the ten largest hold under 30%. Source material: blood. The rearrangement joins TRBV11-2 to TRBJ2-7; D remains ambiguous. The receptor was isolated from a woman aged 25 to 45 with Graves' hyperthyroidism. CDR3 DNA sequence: TGTGCCAACAGCTTAGGTTTGAGGTCTAACGAGCAGTACTTC. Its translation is CANSLGLRSNEQYF. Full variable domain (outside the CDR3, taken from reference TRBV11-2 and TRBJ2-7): EAGVAQSPRYKIIEKRQSVAFWCNPISGHATLYWYQQILGQGPKLLIQFQNNGVVDDSQLPKDRFSAERLKGVDSTLKIQPAKLEDSAVYLCANSLGLRSNEQYFGPGTRLTVT.